This passage covers 5 T cell receptor beta chains from one sample sequenced in a study of blood T cell repertoires in COVID-19 (dated by TCRdb to 2020 to 2022). Libraries were constructed by the immunoSEQ multiplex PCR assay. The immuneACCESS repertoire file appears here via TCRdb, limited to in-frame rearrangements. These files lack a portion of the clones; in checked studies, under half of the deficit traces to unresolved V genes, and the cause of the others is not known. Counted in this sample were approximately 280,000 clones; about 90% of them appeared once. The ten largest clonotypes hold roughly 1.9% of the sample. Sequencing was done on a sample of peripheral blood. The receptor set was obtained from a woman aged 25 to 39 who had recovered from COVID-19.

This chain links TRBV27 with TRBJ2-7, with D perhaps TRBD1 (7 bases). Trimming removed 10 bases from V and 5 bases from J, with 21 bases in between. The CDR3 runs to 14 residues. In germline, CDR1 is MNHEY, CDR2 SMNVEV (reference sequence). The CDR3 region has the DNA TGTGCCACAGCTCAGGGCAGGGGGGTCCACGAGCAGTACTTC. It codes for CATAQGRGVHEQYF.

The chain couples TRBV12-2 to TRBJ2-2; the table names TRBD2, a call not compared with the DNA. TRBV12-2 is reported as a pseudogene. The CDR3 consists of 16 residues. Here the CDR3 DNA reads TGTGCAAGTCGCCCGCGCCTAGCGGGAGATGTCGGGGAGCTGTTTTTT. Protein product: CASRPRLAGDVGELFF.

The chain joins TRBV19 to TRBJ1-1; no clear D gene. The CDR3 extends over 14 amino acids. V dropped 1 base and J dropped 4 bases, with 10 bases sitting between them. The germline V gene encodes CDR1 LNHDA and CDR2 SQIVND (reference sequence). The CDR3 nucleotides are TGTGCCAGTAGTATAGCTTTCGGTCTCACTGAAGCTTTCTTT. This encodes CASSIAFGLTEAFF.

This clone occurred many times. The J gene is TRBJ2-3, the V gene TRBV4-2, with TRBD2 matching over 11 bases. With V trimmed by 1 base and J by 7 bases, 7 bases remained unmatched. This CDR3 spans 16 amino acids. Germline V gene lookup returns CDR1 LGHNA and CDR2 YNFKEQ. The CDR3 DNA sequence: TGTGCCAGCAGCCAAGTTACTAGCGGGAGCCAATATACGCAGTATTTT. It specifies CASSQVTSGSQYTQYF.

The rearrangement joins TRBV9 to TRBJ2-3; maybe TRBD1 (6 bases). V dropped 0 bases and J dropped 3 bases, with 14 bases sitting between them. Germline CDR1 and CDR2: SGDLS and YYNGEE. The CDR3 extends over 16 amino acids. CDR3 bases: TGTGCCAGCAGCGTAGGGTCAGGGGAGCGGACAGATACGCAGTATTTT. Its translation: CASSVGSGERTDTQYF.